This T cell receptor (beta chain) was sequenced in a study of cytomegalovirus exposure and HLA in healthy donors. This clone appeared a few times. The antigen remains unidentified. Study-wide points: Cytomegalovirus association was listed for 164 TCR beta chains. Segments of the TCR beta V type were, in most cases, productive about 87% or about 30% of the time in an earlier analysis.

The germline V gene has CDR1 LGHNA and CDR2 YSLEER. Trimming stripped 4 bases from V and 5 bases from J, with 27 bases between. The length of the CDR3 is 18 residues. The PCR made use of 60 Vbeta and 13 Jbeta primers. This table comes from immunoSEQ multiplex PCR, and its TCRdb copy is limited to in-frame clones, with some not included. The sample has 120,000 or so clones, roughly 70% seen once. The TCR originated in a man aged 40-50 years in good health and CMV-seropositive. Sequenced sample: PBMCs. This chain joins TRBV4-3 and TRBJ2-7, with D maybe TRBD2 (6 bases). This CDR3 reads CASSPSGQGATGADEQYF. CDR3 DNA: TGCGCCAGCAGCCCCTCCGGCCAGGGCGCGACGGGAGCTGACGAGCAGTACTTC.